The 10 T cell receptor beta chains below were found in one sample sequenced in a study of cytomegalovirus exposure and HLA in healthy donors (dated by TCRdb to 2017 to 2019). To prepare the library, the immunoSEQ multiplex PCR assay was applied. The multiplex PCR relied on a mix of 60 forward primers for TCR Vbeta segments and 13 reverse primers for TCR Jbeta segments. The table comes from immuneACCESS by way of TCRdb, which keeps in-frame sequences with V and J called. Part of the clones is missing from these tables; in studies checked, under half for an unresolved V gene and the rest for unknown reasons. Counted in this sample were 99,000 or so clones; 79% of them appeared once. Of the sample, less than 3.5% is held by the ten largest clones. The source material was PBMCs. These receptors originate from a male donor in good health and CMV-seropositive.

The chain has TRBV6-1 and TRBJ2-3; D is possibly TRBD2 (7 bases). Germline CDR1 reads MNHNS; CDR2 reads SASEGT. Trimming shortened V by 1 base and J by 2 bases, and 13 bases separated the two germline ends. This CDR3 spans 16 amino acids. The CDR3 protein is CASSEGVGGPTDTQYF. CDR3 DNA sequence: TGTGCCAGCAGTGAAGGGGTGGGGGGGCCCACAGATACGCAGTATTTT.

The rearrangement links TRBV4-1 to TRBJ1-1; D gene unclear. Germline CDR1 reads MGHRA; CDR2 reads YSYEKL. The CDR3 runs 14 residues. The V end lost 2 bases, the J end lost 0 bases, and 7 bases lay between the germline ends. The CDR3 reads CASSQILLNTEAFF. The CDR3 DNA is TGCGCCAGCAGCCAAATCCTCTTGAACACTGAAGCTTTCTTT.

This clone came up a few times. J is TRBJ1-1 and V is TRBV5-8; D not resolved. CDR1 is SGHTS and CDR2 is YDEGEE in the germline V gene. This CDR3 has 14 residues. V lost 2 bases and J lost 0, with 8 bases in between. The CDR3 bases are TGTGCCAGCAGCTTCCGGGGAATGAACACTGAAGCTTTCTTT. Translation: CASSFRGMNTEAFF.

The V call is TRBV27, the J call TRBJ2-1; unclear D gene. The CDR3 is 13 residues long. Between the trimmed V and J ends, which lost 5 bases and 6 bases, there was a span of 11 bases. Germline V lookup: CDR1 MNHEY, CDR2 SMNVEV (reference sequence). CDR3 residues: CASSIWASNEQFF. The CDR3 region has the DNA TGTGCCAGCAGTATCTGGGCATCCAATGAGCAGTTCTTC.

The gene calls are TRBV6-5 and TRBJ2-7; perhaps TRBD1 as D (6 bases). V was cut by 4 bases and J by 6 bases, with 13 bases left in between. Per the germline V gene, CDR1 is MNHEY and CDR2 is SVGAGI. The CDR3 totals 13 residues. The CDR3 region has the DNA TGTGCCAGCAGTTCGCCCTCGACAGGCGAGCAGTACTTC. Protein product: CASSSPSTGEQYF.

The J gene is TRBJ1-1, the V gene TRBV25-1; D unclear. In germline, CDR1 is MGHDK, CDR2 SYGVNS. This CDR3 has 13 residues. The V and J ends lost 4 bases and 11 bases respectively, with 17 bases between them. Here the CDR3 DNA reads TGTGCCAGCAGTGCCTGGAGAGATGGTAACGCTTTCTTT. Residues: CASSAWRDGNAFF.

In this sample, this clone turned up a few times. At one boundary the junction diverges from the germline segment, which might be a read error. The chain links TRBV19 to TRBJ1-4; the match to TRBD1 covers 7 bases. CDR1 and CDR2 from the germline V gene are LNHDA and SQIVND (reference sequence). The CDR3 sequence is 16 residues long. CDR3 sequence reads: CASSPRQGSTSEKLFF. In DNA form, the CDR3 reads TGTGCCAGTAGTCCACGACAGGGATCGACTAGTGAAAAACTGTTTTTT.

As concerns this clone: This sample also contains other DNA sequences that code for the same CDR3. The CDR3 nucleotides are TGCGCCAGCAGCTTCCTAGCGGGGTCATACAATGAGCAGTTCTTC. Its protein is CASSFLAGSYNEQFF. This chain joins TRBV5-1 and TRBJ2-1, with 9 bases matching TRBD2. The CDR3 length is 15 residues. V was pared by 2 bases and J by 4 bases, with 4 bases of the junction left unmatched. Germline loops: CDR1 SGHRS, CDR2 YFSETQ.

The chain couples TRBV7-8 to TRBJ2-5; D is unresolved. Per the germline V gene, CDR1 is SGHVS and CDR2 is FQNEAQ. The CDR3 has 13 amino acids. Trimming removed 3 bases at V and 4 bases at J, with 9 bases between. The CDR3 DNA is TGTGCCAGCAGCTTTGGCGAGGCAGAGACCCAGTACTTC. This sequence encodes CASSFGEAETQYF.

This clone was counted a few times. The CDR3 spells CATSRWDREYGYTF. In nucleotides, the CDR3 is TGTGCCACCAGCAGGTGGGACAGGGAATATGGCTACACCTTC. The chain links TRBV15 to TRBJ1-2, with 9 bases matching TRBD1. The CDR3 loop spans 14 amino acids. The V and J ends lost 3 bases and 5 bases, in that order; junction bases with no gene match: 4. Germline V lookup: CDR1 LNHNV, CDR2 YYDKDF (reference sequence). Together with reference TRBV15 and TRBJ1-2, the CDR3 gives the full variable domain: DAMVIQNPRYQVTQFGKPVTLSCSQTLNHNVMYWYQQKSSQAPKLLFHYYDKDFNNEADTPDNFQSRRPNTSFCFLDIRSPGLGDTAMYLCATSRWDREYGYTFGSGTRLTVV.